This T cell receptor (beta chain) is drawn from a study of shared clonotypes between healthy human individuals. This clone has just one count. Profiling relied on immunoSEQ multiplex PCR, and the TCRdb table lists in-frame clones only, not all of them. The sample holds a few million clones, more than 90% seen once. Germline V gives CDR1 MDHEN, CDR2 SYDVKM. V dropped 6 bases and J dropped 2; count of bases not matched to a gene: 7. The CDR3 sequence is 16 residues long. Sequenced material: naive CD4+ T cells sorted from blood. Subset indicated: CD45RA+ positively selected. The V gene is TRBV28, the J gene TRBJ2-1; TRBD2 matches at 10 bases. The sequence derives from a man aged 18 to 35 in good health. The CDR3 here is CASSLLAGGPYNEQFF. CDR3 sequence (DNA): TGTGCCAGCAGCCTTTTAGCGGGAGGCCCCTACAATGAGCAGTTCTTC.